This T cell receptor (beta chain) appears in the sequencing data of a study of blood T cell repertoires in COVID-19. Authors' analysis steps: Reference gene primers were amplified, and this amplification served to estimate nucleated cell counts. TCRdb keeps only in-frame clones here, not all; method: immunoSEQ multiplex PCR. Clonal size and the V and J genes are those of that table, whereas D and trimming came from the DNA. The sample contains approximately 330,000 clones, 90% of which appear only once. The CDR3 has 14 amino acids. The germline CDR1 and CDR2 sequences are MNHEY and SVGEGT. Losses at the gene ends were 5 bases for V and 4 bases for J; bases not matched to a gene: 5.

The source of this sequence is a woman aged 40 to 49 with COVID-19, enrolled during active disease. Material: peripheral blood. The chain combines TRBV6-2 or TRBV6-3 with TRBJ2-4, with 7 bases aligning to TRBD1. CDR3 DNA sequence: TGTGCCAGCAGTGATGGGACAGAGAAAAACATTCAGTACTTC. Its translation: CASSDGTEKNIQYF.